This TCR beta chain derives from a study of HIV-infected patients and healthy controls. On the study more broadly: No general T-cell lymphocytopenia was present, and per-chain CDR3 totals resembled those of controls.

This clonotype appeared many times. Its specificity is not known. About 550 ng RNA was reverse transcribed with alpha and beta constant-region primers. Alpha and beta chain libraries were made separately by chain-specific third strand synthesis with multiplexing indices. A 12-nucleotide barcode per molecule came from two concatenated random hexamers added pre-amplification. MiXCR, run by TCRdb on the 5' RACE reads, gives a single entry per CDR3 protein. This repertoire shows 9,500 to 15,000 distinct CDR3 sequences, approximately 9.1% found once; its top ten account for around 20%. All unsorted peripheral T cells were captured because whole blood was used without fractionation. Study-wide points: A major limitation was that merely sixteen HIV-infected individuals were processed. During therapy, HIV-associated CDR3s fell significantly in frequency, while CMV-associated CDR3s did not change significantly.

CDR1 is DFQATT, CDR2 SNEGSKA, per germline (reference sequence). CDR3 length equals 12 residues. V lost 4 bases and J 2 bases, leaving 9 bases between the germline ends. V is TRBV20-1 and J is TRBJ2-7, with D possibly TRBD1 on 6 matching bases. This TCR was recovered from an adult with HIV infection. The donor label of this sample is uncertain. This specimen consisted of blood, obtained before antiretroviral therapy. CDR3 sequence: CSATQGTYEQYF. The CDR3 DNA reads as TGCAGTGCTACCCAGGGGACCTACGAGCAGTACTTC.